The 8 T cell receptor beta chains below come from one sample, sequenced in a study of shared clonotypes between healthy human individuals. TCRdb's copy holds only in-frame clones and misses some; the assay was immunoSEQ multiplex PCR. The sample lists around 990,000 clones; 70% to 80% were seen once. Sequencing was performed on memory CD4+ T cells from PBMCs. Subset in this sample: CD45RA-negative fraction. All receptors derive from a man younger than 35 in good health. Some clones in this sample may be carry-over from other donors' samples.

The chain employs TRBV4-1 and TRBJ2-7; 9 bases are a match to TRBD2. The CDR3 spans 17 residues. V lost 0 bases and J lost 1; bases outside the gene matches: 7. Germline values: CDR1 MGHRA, CDR2 YSYEKL. The CDR3 nucleotides are TGCGCCAGCAGCCAAGAACCCGGGACTAGCCGATCCTACGAGCAGTACTTC. It is translated as CASSQEPGTSRSYEQYF.

The sample holds one count of this clone. The chain recombines TRBV11-2 with TRBJ2-1, with 11 bases fitting TRBD2. Germline lookup yields CDR1 SGHAT and CDR2 FQNNGV. V trimming: 3 bases; J trimming: 5 bases; junction bases outside the gene matches: 9. The CDR3 length is 17 residues. The CDR3 bases are TGTGCCAGCAGCTTTGTAGCGGGAGGGCCGGGGAACAATGAGCAGTTCTTC. It yields the protein CASSFVAGGPGNNEQFF.

The chain couples TRBV19 to TRBJ1-4; TRBD1 is a possible D gene (5 bases). Germline values: CDR1 LNHDA, CDR2 SQIVND (reference sequence). This CDR3 contains 15 residues. V was clipped by 6 bases and J by 8 bases, with 19 bases between them. DNA of the CDR3: TGTGCCAGTAGCAGAAATGGGACCCCTGGCGAAAAACTGTTTTTT. It translates to CASSRNGTPGEKLFF.

This chain uses TRBV4-2 with TRBJ1-3, with D unclear. This CDR3 region has 18 residues. The ends were cut back, 1 base at V and 0 bases at J, with 16 bases in the middle. CDR1 and CDR2 from the germline V gene are LGHNA and YNFKEQ. CDR3 nucleotides: TGTGCCAGCAGCCAAGTTTCCGGCGGATCGTTCTCTGGAAACACCATATATTTT. This codes for CASSQVSGGSFSGNTIYF.

This clone was seen a handful of times. V and J are TRBV7-2 and TRBJ2-3, with 9 bases fitting TRBD2. Germline V gene lookup returns CDR1 SGHTA and CDR2 FQGNSA. This CDR3 has 16 residues. The V and J ends lost 2 bases and 5 bases, in that order; junction bases with no gene match: 8. The CDR3 is CASSLRLAGLLDTQYF. CDR3 sequence (DNA): TGTGCCAGCAGCTTACGTCTAGCGGGGTTACTAGATACGCAGTATTTT. The full variable domain, rest sourced from reference TRBV7-2 and TRBJ2-3, is GAGVSQSPSNKVTEKGKDVELRCDPISGHTALYWYRQSLGQGLEFLIYFQGNSAPDKSGLPSDRFSAERTGGSVSTLTIQRTQQEDSAVYLCASSLRLAGLLDTQYFGPGTRLTVL.

The genes are TRBV6-6 and TRBJ2-3, with 9 bases aligning to TRBD1. The ends lost 2 bases at V and 5 bases at J; junction bases unmatched: 5. Germline V lookup: CDR1 MNHNY, CDR2 SVGAGI (reference sequence). The CDR3 covers 15 residues. Here the CDR3 DNA reads TGTGCCAGCAGTTACGGGGACAGGGAAATAGATACGCAGTATTTT. The encoded protein is CASSYGDREIDTQYF.

The J gene is TRBJ2-7, the V gene TRBV7-2; TRBD1 is a possible D gene (5 bases). Germline-derived CDR1 and CDR2 are SGHTA and FQGNSA. The CDR3 spans 13 residues. V was shortened by 6 bases and J by 6 bases, with 15 bases between the two germline ends. CDR3 sequence: CASSYQGSGEQYF. In DNA, the CDR3 is TGTGCCAGCAGTTACCAGGGTTCGGGCGAGCAGTACTTC.

A word on this clone: At the DNA level, this CDR3 is encoded by other sequences in the same sample as well. The genes are TRBV20-1 and TRBJ2-1; D gene uncertain. There are 11 residues in the CDR3. V lost 5 bases and J 5 bases, leaving 7 bases between the germline ends. The V gene's germline CDR1 is DFQATT and CDR2 SNEGSKA (reference sequence). CDR3 DNA: TGCAGTGCTGAAGGCAACAATGAGCAGTTCTTC. Amino acids: CSAEGNNEQFF.